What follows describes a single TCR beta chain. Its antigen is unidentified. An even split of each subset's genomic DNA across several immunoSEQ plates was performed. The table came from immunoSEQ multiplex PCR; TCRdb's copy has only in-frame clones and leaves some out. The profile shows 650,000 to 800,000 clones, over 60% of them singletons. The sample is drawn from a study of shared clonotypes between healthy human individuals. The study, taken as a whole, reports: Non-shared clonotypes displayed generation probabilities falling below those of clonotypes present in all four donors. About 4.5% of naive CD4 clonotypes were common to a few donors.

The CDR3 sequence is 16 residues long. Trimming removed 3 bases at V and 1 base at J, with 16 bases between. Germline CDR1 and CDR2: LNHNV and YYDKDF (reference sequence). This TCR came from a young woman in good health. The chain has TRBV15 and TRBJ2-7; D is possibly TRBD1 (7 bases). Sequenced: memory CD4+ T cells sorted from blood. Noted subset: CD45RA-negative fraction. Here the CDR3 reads CATSSGTWGQSYEQYF. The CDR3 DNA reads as TGTGCCACCAGCAGCGGGACTTGGGGACAGTCCTACGAGCAGTACTTC.